This paragraph covers one T cell receptor (beta chain) sequence. Its antigen is as yet unknown. This entry comes from a study of early T cells in non-severe SARS-CoV-2 infection. General study points: VDJdb matching favored anti-spike CD8 responses, missing private and CD4 specificities.

TCRdb called the 5' RACE reads again in MiXCR, with one record for every CDR3 protein. In the table there are over 50,000 distinct CDR3 sequences, over 10% of which are singletons. The CDR3 runs to 13 residues. Trimming cost V 3 bases and J 8 bases; bases outside gene matches: 6. The V gene's germline CDR1 is MNHEY and CDR2 SVGAGI. The chain combines TRBV6-5 with TRBJ1-1; TRBD1 aligns across 7 bases. This TCR derives from an adult who was a healthcare worker with PCR-confirmed SARS-CoV-2 infection or an uninfected control (not recorded which). The sample taken for sequencing was whole blood. The CDR3 DNA is TGTGCCAGCAGTTATGGGGAGGGGGCGGAAGCTTTCTTT. Its protein is CASSYGEGAEAFF.